The 9 T cell receptor beta chains below all came from one sample that was sequenced in a study of CD4 T cells in relation to SARS-CoV-2 and coronaviruses. Unexposed donor CD4+ T cells date from about 2011-2018, before the COVID-19 pandemic. After around nine days of culture, CD4+ T cells were isolated. These receptors are not linked to any known antigen. Measured with immunoSEQ multiplex PCR; TCRdb has only the in-frame clones, and not every one. The data show 20,000 to 25,000 clones, with about 75% seen just once and around 12% held by the top ten. The material sequenced was CD4+ T cells from PBMCs, cultured in vitro. The source of these receptors is a human donor in good health.

This rearrangement joins TRBV10-1 to TRBJ2-7; 8 bases are shared with TRBD2. The CDR3 loop spans 14 amino acids. V gave up 2 bases and J gave up 5 bases; unmatched junction bases: 5. CDR1 is WNHNN, CDR2 SYGVQD, per germline (reference sequence). Here the CDR3 DNA reads TGCGCCAGCAGTGAGAGCGGGAGTCTGAACGAGCAGTACTTC. As protein: CASSESGSLNEQYF.

This chain connects TRBV6-5 to TRBJ2-2, with D perhaps given as TRBD1 or TRBD2 (5 bases each). CDR3 length: 14 amino acids. Per germline, CDR1 MNHEY and CDR2 SVGAGI. V was trimmed by 2 bases and J by 7 bases, leaving 11 bases between them. CDR3 nucleotides: TGTGCCAGCAGTTACGGGGGTATTGGCGGGGAGCTGTTTTTT. Amino acids: CASSYGGIGGELFF.

The rearrangement links TRBV5-6 to TRBJ2-7; 8 nucleotides line up with TRBD1. J lost 5 bases, V lost 2 bases, and 9 bases had no gene match. From germline, CDR1 is SGHDT and CDR2 YYEEEE. The CDR3 spans 15 residues. The CDR3 region is CASSLGQGLVDEQYF. Here the CDR3 DNA reads TGTGCCAGCAGCTTAGGACAGGGTCTAGTCGACGAGCAGTACTTC.

V is TRBV2 and J is TRBJ2-2; weak D call: TRBD1 (5 bases). Between the trimmed V and J ends, which lost 6 bases and 4 bases, there was a span of 12 bases. The length of the CDR3 is 14 residues. Germline V gene data show CDR1 as SNHLY and CDR2 as FYNNEI. The CDR3 loop reads CASRQVISTGELFF. Here the CDR3 DNA reads TGTGCCAGCAGACAGGTTATTAGCACCGGGGAGCTGTTTTTT.

The chain is built from TRBV6-5 and TRBJ1-5; 11 bases align to TRBD1. The CDR3 covers 14 residues. V shed 8 bases and J 6 bases; nucleotides not matched to a gene: 6. Germline V lookup: CDR1 MNHEY, CDR2 SVGAGI. CDR3 residues: CASRRGTGGQPQHF. CDR3 in DNA: TGTGCCAGCCGTCGCGGGACAGGGGGTCAGCCCCAGCATTTT.

The rearrangement links TRBV12-3 or TRBV12-4 to TRBJ2-4; perhaps TRBD2 as D (6 bases). The CDR3 is 13 residues long. The germline V and J ends were trimmed by 3 bases and 6 bases, with 9 bases remaining between them. The CDR3 here is CASSFAGRNIQYF. CDR3 in DNA: TGTGCCAGCAGTTTCGCGGGAAGAAACATTCAGTACTTC.

V is TRBV14 and J is TRBJ1-1; D unclear. CDR1 and CDR2 (germline): SGHDN, FVKESK. Trimming took off 4 bases at V and 2 bases at J, with 8 bases between the two ends. CDR3 length equals 13 residues. The CDR3 DNA reads as TGTGCCAGCAGCCGCTTTGGAAACACTGAAGCTTTCTTT. Protein: CASSRFGNTEAFF.

The chain employs TRBV29-1 and TRBJ2-5, with 8 bases fitting TRBD2. Germline V CDR1 and CDR2: SQVTM, ANQGSEA. Losses at the gene ends were 0 bases for V and 5 bases for J; bases not matched to a gene: 5. This CDR3 region has 14 residues. DNA of the CDR3: TGCAGCGTTGAAGATCTGGGACTAGGGGAGACCCAGTACTTC. Protein sequence: CSVEDLGLGETQYF.

V is TRBV18 and J is TRBJ1-6, with a possible D match to TRBD1 (5 bases). V lost 0 bases and J 10 bases, leaving 10 bases between the germline ends. The CDR3 spans 14 residues. CDR1 and CDR2 from the germline V gene are KGHSH and LQKENI. The CDR3 DNA reads as TGTGCCAGCTCACCACCCGGGGACGGGTCACCCCTCCACTTT. As protein: CASSPPGDGSPLHF.